This TCR beta chain was retrieved from a study of cytomegalovirus exposure and HLA in healthy donors. The V gene end was trimmed by 1 base and the J gene end by 2 bases; junction bases not matched to a gene: 2. The germline CDR1 and CDR2 sequences are GTSNPN and SVGIG (reference sequence). The CDR3 contains 14 residues. Study-wide results and limits: In a later analysis, productive TCRs from donors in an Asian-associated ancestry cluster reportedly carried fewer N-insertions than the cohort mean. Apparent HLA restriction characterized most CMV-associated TCR beta chains in a later analysis.

Concerning this clone: Antigen unknown.

PCR was performed using 60 Vbeta and 13 Jbeta primers. In the original analysis: As a later analysis found, there were 70 million to 90 million unique TCR beta chains, of which some 10 million were shared. Produced via immunoSEQ multiplex PCR; TCRdb's table is partial and in-frame only. V and J calls and clone size follow that table, whereas D and trimming were derived from the DNA. The sample carries 50,000 to 70,000 clones, 75% to 85% recorded once. The source material was PBMCs. The receptor was derived from a human donor in good health. V is TRBV30 and J is TRBJ1-3; 7 bases agree with TRBD1. The CDR3 loop is CAWSAQGPGNTIYF. The CDR3 DNA reads TGTGCCTGGAGTGCACAGGGGCCTGGAAACACCATATATTTT.